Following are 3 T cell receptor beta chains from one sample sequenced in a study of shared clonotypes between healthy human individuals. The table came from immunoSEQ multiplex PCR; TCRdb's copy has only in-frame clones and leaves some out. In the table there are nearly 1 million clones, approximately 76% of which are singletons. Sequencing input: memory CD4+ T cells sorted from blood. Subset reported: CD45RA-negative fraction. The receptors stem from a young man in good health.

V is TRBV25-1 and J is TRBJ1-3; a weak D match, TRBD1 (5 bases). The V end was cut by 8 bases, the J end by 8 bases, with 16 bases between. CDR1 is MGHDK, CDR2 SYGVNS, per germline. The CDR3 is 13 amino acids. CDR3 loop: CASSGAGTHTIYF. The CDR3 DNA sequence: TGTGCCAGCTCCGGGGCAGGGACCCACACCATATATTTT.

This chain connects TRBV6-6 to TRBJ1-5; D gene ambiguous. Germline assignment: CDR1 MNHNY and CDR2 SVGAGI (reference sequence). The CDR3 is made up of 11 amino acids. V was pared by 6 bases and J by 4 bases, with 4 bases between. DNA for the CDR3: TGTGCCAGCAGCCGTAATCAGCCCCAGCATTTT. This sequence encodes CASSRNQPQHF.

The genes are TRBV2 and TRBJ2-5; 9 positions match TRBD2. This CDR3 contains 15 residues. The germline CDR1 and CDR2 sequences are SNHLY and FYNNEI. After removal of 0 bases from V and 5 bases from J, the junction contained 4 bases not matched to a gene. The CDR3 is CASSEASGGGETQYF. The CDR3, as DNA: TGTGCCAGCAGTGAAGCTAGCGGGGGCGGGGAGACCCAGTACTTC.